This T cell receptor (beta chain) was identified in a study of shared clonotypes between healthy human individuals. Germline V gene data show CDR1 as MNHNY and CDR2 as SVGAGI (reference sequence). V was shortened by 0 bases and J by 4 bases, with 10 bases between the two germline ends. This CDR3 contains 14 residues. Study results and limitations: Memory subsets generally showed smaller estimated richness than naive subsets did. Clonotype sharing across donors was expected to vary with sequencing depth.

In its sample, this clone was seen once. Its antigen is currently unknown. The method was immunoSEQ multiplex PCR; TCRdb's version includes in-frame clones alone and lacks a portion of them. The data show around 1.6 million clones, 98% seen once. J is TRBJ2-7 and V is TRBV6-6; D is unresolved. This clonotype was sampled from a man aged 25 to 45 in good health. Material for sequencing was naive CD4+ T cells sorted from blood. The subset was: CD45RA+ positively selected. The CDR3 DNA sequence: TGTGCCAGCAGTTACTCGAACCAAAAATACGAGCAGTACTTC. It is translated as CASSYSNQKYEQYF.